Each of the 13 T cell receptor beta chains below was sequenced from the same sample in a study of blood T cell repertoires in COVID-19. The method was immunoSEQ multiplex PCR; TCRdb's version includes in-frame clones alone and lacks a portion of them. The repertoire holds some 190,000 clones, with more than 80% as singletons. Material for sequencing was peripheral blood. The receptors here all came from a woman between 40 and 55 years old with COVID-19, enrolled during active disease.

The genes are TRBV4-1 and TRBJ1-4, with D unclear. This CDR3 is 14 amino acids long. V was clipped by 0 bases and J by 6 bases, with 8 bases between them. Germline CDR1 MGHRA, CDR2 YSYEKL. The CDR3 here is CASSQDGPDEKLFF. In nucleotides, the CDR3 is TGCGCCAGCAGCCAAGATGGGCCGGATGAAAAACTGTTTTTT.

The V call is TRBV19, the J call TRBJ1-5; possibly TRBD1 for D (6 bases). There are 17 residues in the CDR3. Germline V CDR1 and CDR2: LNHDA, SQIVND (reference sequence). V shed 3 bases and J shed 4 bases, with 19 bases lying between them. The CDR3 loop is CASSIPSGTLSNQPQHF. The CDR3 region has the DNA TGTGCCAGTAGTATCCCCTCCGGGACACTGTCAAATCAGCCCCAGCATTTT.

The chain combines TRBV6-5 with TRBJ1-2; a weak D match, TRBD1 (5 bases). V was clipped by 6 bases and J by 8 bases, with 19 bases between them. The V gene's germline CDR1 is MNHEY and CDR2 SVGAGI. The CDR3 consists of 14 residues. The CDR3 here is CASRPGFFLFGYTF. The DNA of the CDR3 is TGTGCCAGCAGGCCAGGGTTTTTTCTATTCGGCTACACCTTC.

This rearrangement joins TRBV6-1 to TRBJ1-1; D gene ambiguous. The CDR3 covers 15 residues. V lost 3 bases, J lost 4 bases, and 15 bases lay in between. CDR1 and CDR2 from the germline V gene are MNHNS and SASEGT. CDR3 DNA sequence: TGTGCCAGCAGTGAGCAGACCCCGAGGAGCACTGAAGCTTTCTTT. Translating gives CASSEQTPRSTEAFF.

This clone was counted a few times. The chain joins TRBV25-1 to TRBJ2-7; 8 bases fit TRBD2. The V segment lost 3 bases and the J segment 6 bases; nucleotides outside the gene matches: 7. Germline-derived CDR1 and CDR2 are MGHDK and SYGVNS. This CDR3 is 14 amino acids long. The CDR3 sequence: CASSDPAGVGEQYF. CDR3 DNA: TGTGCCAGCAGTGATCCAGCGGGAGTTGGCGAGCAGTACTTC.

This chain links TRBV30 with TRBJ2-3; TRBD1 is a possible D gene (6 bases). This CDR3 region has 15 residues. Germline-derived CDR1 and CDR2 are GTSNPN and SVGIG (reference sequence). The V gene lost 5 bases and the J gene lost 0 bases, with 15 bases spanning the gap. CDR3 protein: CAWAAGDKSTDTQYF. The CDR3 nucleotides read TGTGCCTGGGCAGCCGGGGACAAGAGCACAGATACGCAGTATTTT.

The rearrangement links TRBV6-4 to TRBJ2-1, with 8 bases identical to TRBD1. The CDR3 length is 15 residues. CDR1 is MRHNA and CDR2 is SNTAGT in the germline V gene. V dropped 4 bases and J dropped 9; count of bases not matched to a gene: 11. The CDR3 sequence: CASSGGTGSHSEQFF. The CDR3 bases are TGTGCCAGCAGTGGAGGGACAGGCTCGCATAGTGAGCAGTTCTTC.

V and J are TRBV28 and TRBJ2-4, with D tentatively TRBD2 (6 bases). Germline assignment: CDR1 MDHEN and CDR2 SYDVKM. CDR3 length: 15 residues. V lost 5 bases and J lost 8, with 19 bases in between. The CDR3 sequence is CASSPGGSGEDIQYF. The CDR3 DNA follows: TGTGCCAGCAGTCCCGGGGGTTCAGGAGAGGACATTCAGTACTTC.

The CDR3 sequence: CASSPRRGLTGELFF. CDR3 bases: TGTGCCAGCAGCCCGAGGAGGGGTTTGACCGGGGAGCTGTTTTTT. The chain employs TRBV27 and TRBJ2-2, with TRBD2 as a possible D gene (6 bases). The V end was cut by 6 bases, the J end by 5 bases, with 16 bases between. Germline assignment: CDR1 MNHEY and CDR2 SMNVEV (reference sequence). The CDR3 consists of 15 residues.

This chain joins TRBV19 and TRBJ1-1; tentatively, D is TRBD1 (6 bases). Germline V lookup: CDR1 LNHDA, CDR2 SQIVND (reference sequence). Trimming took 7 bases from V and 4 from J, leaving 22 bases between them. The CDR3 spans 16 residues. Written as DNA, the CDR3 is TGTGCCAGTAACGATCCCAGGGGTATAGAGGGCACTGAAGCTTTCTTT. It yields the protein CASNDPRGIEGTEAFF. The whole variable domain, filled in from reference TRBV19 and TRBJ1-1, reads DGGITQSPKYLFRKEGQNVTLSCEQNLNHDAMYWYRQDPGQGLRLIYYSQIVNDFQKGDIAEGYSVSREKKESFPLTVTSAQKNPTAFYLCASNDPRGIEGTEAFFGQGTRLTVV.

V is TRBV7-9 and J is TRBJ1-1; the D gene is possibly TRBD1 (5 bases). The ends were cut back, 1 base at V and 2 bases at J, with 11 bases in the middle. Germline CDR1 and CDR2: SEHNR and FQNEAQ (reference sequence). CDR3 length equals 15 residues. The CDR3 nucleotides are TGTGCCAGCAGCTTAGGGACAAGTATTAACACTGAAGCTTTCTTT. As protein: CASSLGTSINTEAFF. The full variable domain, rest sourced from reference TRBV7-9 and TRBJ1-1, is DTGVSQNPRHKITKRGQNVTFRCDPISEHNRLYWYRQTLGQGPEFLTYFQNEAQLEKSRLLSDRFSAERPKGSFSTLEIQRTEQGDSAMYLCASSLGTSINTEAFFGQGTRLTVV.

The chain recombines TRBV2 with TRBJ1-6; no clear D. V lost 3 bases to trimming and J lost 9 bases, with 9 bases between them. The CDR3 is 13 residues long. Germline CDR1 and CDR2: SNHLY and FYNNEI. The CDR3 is CASSDNSGSPLHF. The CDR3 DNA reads TGTGCCAGCAGTGATAACAGTGGTTCACCCCTCCACTTT. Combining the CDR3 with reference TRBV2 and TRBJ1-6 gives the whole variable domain EPEVTQTPSHQVTQMGQEVILRCVPISNHLYFYWYRQILGQKVEFLVSFYNNEISEKSEIFDDQFSVERPDGSNFTLKIRSTKLEDSAMYFCASSDNSGSPLHFGNGTRLTVT.

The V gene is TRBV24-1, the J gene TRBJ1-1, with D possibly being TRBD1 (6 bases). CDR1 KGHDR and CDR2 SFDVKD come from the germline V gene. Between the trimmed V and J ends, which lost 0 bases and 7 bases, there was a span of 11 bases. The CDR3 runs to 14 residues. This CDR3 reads CATSDLRGCFEAFF. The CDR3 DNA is TGTGCCACCAGTGATTTGAGGGGGTGCTTTGAAGCTTTCTTT.